What follows is one T cell receptor (beta chain) and its context. This clone's antigen is unknown. Base quality data are lacking; no much larger clone is found one base away. TCRbeta CDR3 regions were amplified from genomic DNA using the immunoSEQ Assay, a bias-controlled multiplex PCR. Under the source paper's analysis protocol: Nucleated cell counts per sample were estimated from amplification of reference gene primers within the assay. To quantify the absolute abundance of each unique TCRbeta CDR3 rearrangement, sequence reads were collapsed and filtered. Productive Simpson clonality was computed per sample as the square root of Simpson's diversity index over productive rearrangements. TCRdb stores this immuneACCESS table with in-frame sequences only. Part of the clones is absent; in the studies checked, under half of the shortfall reflects unresolved V genes, and no reason is known for the rest. The DNA gave D and trimming, while V, J and clone size come from that table. The sample yields about 500,000 clones; 85% to 90% were counted once. The ten largest make up approximately 0.9% of the sample.

There are 15 amino acids in the CDR3, from cysteine to phenylalanine inclusive. The sequence is cut down to CDR3 DNA, 45 bases in frame from base 1. The germline V gene provides CDR1 SGDLS and CDR2 YYNGEE. For this chain, trimming is 0 bases at the V end and 9 bases at the J end, and the number of junction bases without a gene match is 9. One collaborating source in Seattle enrolled patients while the patients were actively infected and followed the patients over time throughout the course of disease. Collaborating institutions collected whole blood in K2EDTA tubes following their own protocols. Collaborator samples were shipped for TCRbeta analysis as frozen whole blood, isolated PBMCs, or DNA extracted from either sample type. These data come from a study of blood T cell repertoires in COVID-19 (dated by TCRdb to 2020 to 2022). Turning to the overall study: Samples from collaborators originated in the United States, Italy and Spain and spanned both the acute and convalescent phases of COVID-19. The material from the prospective study consisted of cDNA or gDNA derived from T cells, B-cell-depleted T cells, or PBMCs. Subjects who had been exposed to COVID-19, were actively infected with it, or had recovered from it provided the deeply sampled blood TCRbeta repertoires that made up the dataset. The repertoires were made available in a free public database intended to serve as a resource for research on the immune response to SARS-CoV-2. Samples came from the ongoing ImmuneRACE study (first 160 participants) plus 1,254 subjects from 6 global collaborators. Sample metadata almost always included a de-identified subject ID, COVID-19 status, age in years and sex. Where available, HLA class I and class II types were taken from metadata supplied by the sample provider and were not determined by assay-based typing.

The full study reports these points: The quantity of clinical and demographic metadata differed by source and by participant and was supplied without curation.

The chain employs TRBV9 and TRBJ2-1, with TRBD2 matching 7 junction bases. The TCR was taken from a man aged 18 to 30 with COVID-19, enrolled during active disease. Sequenced material: peripheral blood. The CDR3 region reads CASSVGTRRLAEQFF. The DNA is as follows: TGTGCCAGCAGCGTAGGGACTAGAAGATTGGCTGAGCAGTTCTTC.